This TCR beta chain was retrieved from a study of OX40 agonist ivuxolimab in advanced cancers. Regarding the research as a whole: Ivuxolimab was a fully human IgG2 agonistic monoclonal antibody targeting the costimulatory receptor OX40 (CD134). The paper covers the monotherapy dose-escalation part of the phase I ivuxolimab trial, which included N of about 56 patients. Intravenous ivuxolimab was administered to patients every 2 weeks at six dose levels: 0.01, 0.1, 0.3, 1.5, 3 and 10 mg/kg. The point of sequencing TCRbeta in the periphery was to test whether ivuxolimab changed TCR sequence diversity and drove clonal T-cell expansion. Prior anti-PD-1, anti-PD-L1 or anti-CTLA-4 therapy was permitted, and about two fifths of dose-escalation patients had received checkpoint inhibitors. In the dose-escalation cohort, approximately 82% of patients were male, and the mean age was 60 years with a range of roughly 20 to 79. Partial responses were achieved by three dose-escalation patients, of whom one had hepatocellular carcinoma and two had cutaneous melanoma. Of the 50 to 55 dose-escalation patients, hepatocellular carcinoma was present in approximately 20, melanoma in around 15, renal cell carcinoma in 9 and head and neck cancer in 9. Study-wide findings and limitations: Partial responders in the 0.1-3.0 mg/kg groups had among the lowest normalized peripheral clonal expansion, especially among CD8+ T cells. The antigen specificity of the peripheral T cells that underwent clonal expansion was not determined. Clonal expansion of both CD4+ and CD8+ blood T cells was observed from baseline to week 6 at doses 0.1 to 3.0 mg/kg. After ivuxolimab, expanded clones were on average more numerous among CD8+ T cells than among CD4+ T cells. Low levels of normalized T-cell clonal expansion were also seen in some patients who did not respond.

With regard to this clone: Its cognate antigen has yet to be identified. No quality values exist for individual bases; no much larger clone is one base distant.

The trial excluded patients who had a history of autoimmune disease or who were on systemic immunosuppression. Peripheral blood for TCR sequencing was collected from all dose cohorts at baseline, on cycle 4 day 1, and on cycle 7 day 1. The samples were drawn from a first-in-human, open-label, multicenter phase I dose-escalation trial of ivuxolimab. Adults with locally advanced or metastatic head and neck squamous cell, hepatocellular, melanoma or renal cell carcinoma were enrolled in the trial. CD4+ and CD8+ T cells were sorted separately from peripheral blood before TCR sequencing. For sequencing of the TCRbeta CDR3 region, genomic DNA was extracted from the sorted cells. The immunoSEQ Assay was used to sequence the TCRbeta CDR3 regions. This immuneACCESS table, as held by TCRdb, lists in-frame sequences with V and J called but not all clones. Of the missing ones, under half trace to an unresolved V gene in checked studies; the others have no known cause. Recorded for this sample are 51,000 or so clones; approximately 85% of them occurred a single time. The ten top clones hold less than 2% of the sample.

Source: CD4+ or CD8+ T cells sorted from blood, taken in a trial of the OX40 agonist ivuxolimab. This sequence originates from an adult with an advanced solid tumor such as melanoma, head and neck, liver or kidney cancer.

This receptor has the CDR3 CASSPGQEAYNEQFF. The DNA sequence follows: TGCGCCAGCAGCCCGGGACAGGAGGCCTACAATGAGCAGTTCTTC. The sequence is built from TRBV5-1 and TRBJ2-1; TRBD1 lines up with 8 middle nucleotides. Clipping removes 4 bases from V and 2 bases from J, with 5 as the unmatched junction base count. The CDR3, from cysteine to phenylalanine, totals 15 residues. Of all the DNA, just the CDR3 is kept, 45 bases in frame from base 1. As encoded in the germline V gene, CDR1 is SGHRS while CDR2 is YFSETQ.